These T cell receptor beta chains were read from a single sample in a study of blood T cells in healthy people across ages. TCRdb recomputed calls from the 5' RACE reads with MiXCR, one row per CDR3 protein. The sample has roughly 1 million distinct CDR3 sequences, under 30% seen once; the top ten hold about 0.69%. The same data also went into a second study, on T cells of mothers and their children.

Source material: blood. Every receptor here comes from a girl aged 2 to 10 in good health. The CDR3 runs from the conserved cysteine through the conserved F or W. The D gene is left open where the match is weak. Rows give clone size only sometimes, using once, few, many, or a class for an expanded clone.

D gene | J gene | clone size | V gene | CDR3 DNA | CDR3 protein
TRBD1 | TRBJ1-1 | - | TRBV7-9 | TGTGCCAGCAGCGCGACAGGGACTGTGGAAGCTTTCTTT | CASSATGTVEAFF
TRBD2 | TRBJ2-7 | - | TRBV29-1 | TGCAGCGTTACGGGGGGTTGGCGGTCCGGTTACGAGCAGTACTTC | CSVTGGWRSGYEQYF
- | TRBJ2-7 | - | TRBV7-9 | TGTGCCGGCAGCTTAGCGTTTCCGGAAATTTCCTACGAGCAGTACTTC | CAGSLAFPEISYEQYF
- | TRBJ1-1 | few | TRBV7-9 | TGTGCCAGTAGAGGAGGGGGAAACACTGAAGCTTTCTTT | CASRGGGNTEAFF
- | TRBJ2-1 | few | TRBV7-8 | TGTGCCAGCAGCCCTGGACTCGGGAGTTACGATGAGCAGTTCTTC | CASSPGLGSYDEQFF
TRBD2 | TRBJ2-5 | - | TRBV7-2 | TGTGCCAGCAGTACACTAGCGGGGGTAGAGACCCAGTACTTC | CASSTLAGVETQYF
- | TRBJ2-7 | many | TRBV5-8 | TGTGCCAGCAGCTACTACGAGCAGTACTTC | CASSYYEQYF
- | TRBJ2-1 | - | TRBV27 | TGTGCCAGCGGGATAAGCTCCTACAATGAGCAGTTCTTC | CASGISSYNEQFF
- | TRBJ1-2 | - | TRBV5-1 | TGCGCCAGCAGCTTTCAGGTGGACTATGGCTACACCTTC | CASSFQVDYGYTF
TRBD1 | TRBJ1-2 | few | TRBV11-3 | TGTGCCAGCAAAAGGGACAGGGGGCTCCCCTTCTATGGCTACACCTTC | CASKRDRGLPFYGYTF
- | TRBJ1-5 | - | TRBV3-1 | TGTGCCAGCAGCCAAGCTGTGGCGGTTGCTAATCAGCCCCAGCATTTT | CASSQAVAVANQPQHF
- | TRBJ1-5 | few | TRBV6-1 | TGTGCCAGCACCGAAAGGCCGGGACCTGGACAGCCCCAGCATTTT | CASTERPGPGQPQHF
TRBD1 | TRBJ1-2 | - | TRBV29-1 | TGCAGCGTTGCACAGGGGGAAAGCTACACCTTC | CSVAQGESYTF
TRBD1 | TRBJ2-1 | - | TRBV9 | TGTGCCAGCAGCGTAGATTTGGGACAGGGGTTTCAGGATGAGCAGTTCTTC | CASSVDLGQGFQDEQFF
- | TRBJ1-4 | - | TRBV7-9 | TGTGCCAGCAGCTTACGGAACCAGCCCTGGGATGAAAAACTGTTTTTT | CASSLRNQPWDEKLFF
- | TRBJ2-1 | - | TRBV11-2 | TGTGCCAGCAGCCTCATTACCCTAGGGAGCTACAATGAGCAGTTCTTC | CASSLITLGSYNEQFF
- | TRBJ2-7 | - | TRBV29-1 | TGCAGCGTTGATGGGGGCAGGGATGGATACGAGCAGTACTTC | CSVDGGRDGYEQYF
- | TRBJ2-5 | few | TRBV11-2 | TGTGCCAGCAGCTTACGAGGGGCTTGGGAGACCCAGTACTTC | CASSLRGAWETQYF
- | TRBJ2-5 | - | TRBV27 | TGTGCCAGCAGTTCTGGGAGCCCCCAAGAGACCCAGTACTTC | CASSSGSPQETQYF
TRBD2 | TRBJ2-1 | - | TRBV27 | TGTGCCAGCAGTTACCTGGGGGGGAATGAGCAGTTCTTC | CASSYLGGNEQFF
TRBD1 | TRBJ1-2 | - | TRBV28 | TGTGCCAGCAGTTTCGGACAGGAGATCTATGGCTACACCTTC | CASSFGQEIYGYTF
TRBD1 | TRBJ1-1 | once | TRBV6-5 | TGTGCCAGCAGTCCTAGCGACTTCACAGGGGTCCTTGAAGCTTTCTTT | CASSPSDFTGVLEAFF
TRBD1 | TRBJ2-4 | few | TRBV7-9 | TGTGCCAGCAGCTTCGAAGACAGGGTTGCTCAGTACTTC | CASSFEDRVAQYF
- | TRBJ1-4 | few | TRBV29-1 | TGCAGCGTGGGGACACTCGTGGGGGAAAAACTGTTTTTT | CSVGTLVGEKLFF
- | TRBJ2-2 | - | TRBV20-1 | TGCAGTGCTAGGGGCCCCCCCGGGGAGCTGTTTTTT | CSARGPPGELFF
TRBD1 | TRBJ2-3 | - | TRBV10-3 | TGTGCCTCCCGACAGGGGGGGGATACGCAGTATTTT | CASRQGGDTQYF
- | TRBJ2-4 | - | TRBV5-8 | TGTGCCAGCAACTCGGGGGATGAAGCCAAAAACATTCAGTACTTC | CASNSGDEAKNIQYF
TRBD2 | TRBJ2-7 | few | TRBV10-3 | TGTGCTATCAGTCTTAGCGGGACTTACGAGCAGTACTTC | CAISLSGTYEQYF
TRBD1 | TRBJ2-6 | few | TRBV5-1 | TGCGCCAGCAGCTTGGCCCCAGGGGGCAGTTCTGGGGCCAACGTCCTGACTTTC | CASSLAPGGSSGANVLTF
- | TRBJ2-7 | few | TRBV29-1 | TGCAGCGTTGAGTCCTTCTACGAGCAGTACTTC | CSVESFYEQYF
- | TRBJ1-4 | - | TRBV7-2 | TGTGCCAGCAGCTTAAGCGAGGGGGAGGGAGAAAAACTGTTTTTT | CASSLSEGEGEKLFF
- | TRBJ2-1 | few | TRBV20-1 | TGCAGTGCTAGCTTGGGGGCGAGCTCCTACAATGAGCAGTTCTTC | CSASLGASSYNEQFF
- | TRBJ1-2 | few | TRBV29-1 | TGCAGCGTTGCCGGCAGGTTTACCACCGGGGGCTACACCTTC | CSVAGRFTTGGYTF
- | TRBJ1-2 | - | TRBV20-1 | TGCAGTGCCGATCGGGGGGATGGTGGCTACACCTTC | CSADRGDGGYTF
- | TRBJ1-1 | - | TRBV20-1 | TGCAGTGCTAGAGATGGGGCGGTCGACACTGAAGCTTTCTTT | CSARDGAVDTEAFF
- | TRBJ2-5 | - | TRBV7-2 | TGTGCCAGCAGCTTATTCCCTCGAGAGACCCAGTACTTC | CASSLFPRETQYF
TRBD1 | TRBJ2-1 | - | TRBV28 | TGTGCCAGCAGTAAACAGGGGGCCTACTACAATGAGCAGTTCTTC | CASSKQGAYYNEQFF
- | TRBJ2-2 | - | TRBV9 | TGTGCCAGCAGCGGTTCCGGGTCTAACACCGGGGAGCTGTTTTTT | CASSGSGSNTGELFF
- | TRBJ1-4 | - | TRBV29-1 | TGCAGCGCAGGAGCAACTAATGAAAAACTGTTTTTT | CSAGATNEKLFF
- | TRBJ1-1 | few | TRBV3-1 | TGTGCCAGCAGCCAGGGGAATTTGAACACTGAAGCTTTCTTT | CASSQGNLNTEAFF
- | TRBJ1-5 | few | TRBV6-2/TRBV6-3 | TGTGCCAGCAGTTACAGACGGCAGCCCCAGCATTTT | CASSYRRQPQHF
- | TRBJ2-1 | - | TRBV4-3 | TGCGCCAGCAGCCAAGGGATGCGGCAAAATGAGCAGTTCTTC | CASSQGMRQNEQFF
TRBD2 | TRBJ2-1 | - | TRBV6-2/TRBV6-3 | TGTGCCAGCAGTTACGTGGCGGGAGATCTCGGGAATGAGCAGTTCTTC | CASSYVAGDLGNEQFF
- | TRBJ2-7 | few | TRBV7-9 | TGTGCCAGCAGCCCAGGGACGTATCCCTACGAGCAGTACTTC | CASSPGTYPYEQYF
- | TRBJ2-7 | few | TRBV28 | TGTGCCAGCAGTTTATCACAGCGGGCGTCCGAGCAGTACTTC | CASSLSQRASEQYF
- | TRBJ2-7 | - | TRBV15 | TGTGCCACCAGCGGTGACAGGAGCTCCTACGAGCAGTACTTC | CATSGDRSSYEQYF
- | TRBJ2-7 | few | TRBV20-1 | TGCAGTGCTAGAGATCTCGAAGGCAGCCTGGGCCTCTACGAGCAGTACTTC | CSARDLEGSLGLYEQYF
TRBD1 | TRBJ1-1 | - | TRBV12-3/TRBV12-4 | TGTGCCAGCAGCACAGGGGGGCCTGAAGCTTTCTTT | CASSTGGPEAFF
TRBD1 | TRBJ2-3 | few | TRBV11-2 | TGTGCCAGCAGCTCAAACAGGGGGCAGCTGAATACGCAGTATTTT | CASSSNRGQLNTQYF
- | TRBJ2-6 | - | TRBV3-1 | TGTGCCAGCAGCCAGGCCATAGCCAACGTCCTGACTTTC | CASSQAIANVLTF
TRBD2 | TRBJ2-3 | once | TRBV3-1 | TGTGCCAGCAGCCAACTAGCGGGAGTTCCTGATACGCAGTATTTT | CASSQLAGVPDTQYF
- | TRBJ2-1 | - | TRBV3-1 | TGTGCCAGCAGCCGAACAGGAGAAGGGTACAATGAGCAGTTCTTC | CASSRTGEGYNEQFF
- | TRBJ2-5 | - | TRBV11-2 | TGTGCCAGCAGCTTAGATGTGTCCGGGGTGGGCTACCAAGAGACCCAGTACTTC | CASSLDVSGVGYQETQYF
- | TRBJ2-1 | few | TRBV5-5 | TGTGCCAGCAGCCCCGGTTGGCAGGACTACAATGAGCAGTTCTTC | CASSPGWQDYNEQFF
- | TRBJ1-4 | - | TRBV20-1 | TGCAGTGCTAGAGAAATATCGGGAAAACTGTTTTTT | CSAREISGKLFF
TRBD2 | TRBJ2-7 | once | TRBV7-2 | TGTGCCAGCAGCCGACTAGCGGGGGAATCCTACGAGCAGTACTTC | CASSRLAGESYEQYF
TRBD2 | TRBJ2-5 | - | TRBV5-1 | TGCGCCAGCAGCGTAAAGACTAGCGGGAGGGCCGAGGAGACCCAGTACTTC | CASSVKTSGRAEETQYF
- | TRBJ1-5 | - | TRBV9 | TGTGCCAGCAGCGTTAGTGACGGAGATCAGCCCCAGCATTTT | CASSVSDGDQPQHF
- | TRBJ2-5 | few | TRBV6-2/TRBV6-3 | TGTGCCAGCAGTTGGTTCCGACAAGAGACCCAGTACTTC | CASSWFRQETQYF
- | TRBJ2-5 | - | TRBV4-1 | TGCGCCAGCAGCATACTAGTTGCGGGTAAAGAGACCCAGTACTTC | CASSILVAGKETQYF